This T cell receptor (beta chain) was obtained from a study of shared clonotypes between healthy human individuals. Study information: Those who served as donors were a couple of women and three men between the ages of 18 and 49.

For this clone: The identical CDR3 is also encoded by other nucleotide sequences in the sample.

This CDR3 has 14 amino acids. V was cut by 2 bases and J by 4 bases, with 12 bases left in between. Looked up from germline, CDR1 is MNHEY and CDR2 is SVGAGI. The assay was immunoSEQ multiplex PCR, and TCRdb's table has in-frame clones only and misses some. Here the sample spans 2 million to 2.5 million clones, around 95% being singletons. V is TRBV6-5 and J is TRBJ2-7; D is ambiguous. Sequencing was carried out using naive CD4+ T cells sorted from blood. Subset given: CD45RA+ positively selected. This receptor was taken from a man aged 18 to 30 in good health. The CDR3 sequence: CASSYRGGPYEQYF. CDR3 bases: TGTGCCAGCAGTTACCGAGGTGGTCCTTACGAGCAGTACTTC.